A selection of T cell receptor beta chains follows, all from one sample in a study of cytomegalovirus exposure and HLA in healthy donors. Sequencing used immunoSEQ multiplex PCR; TCRdb keeps in-frame clones, though not all of them. The sample shows about 240,000 clones, about 80% of them seen only once. Material for sequencing was PBMCs. Source of these receptors: a woman between 35 and 50 years old in good health and CMV-seropositive. Each CDR3 is given with its conserved first and last residue. The order of the fields is J gene, D gene, V gene, CDR3 protein. The D gene is left open where the match is weak.

J gene: TRBJ1-1
D gene: TRBD1
V gene: TRBV5-4
CDR3 protein: CASSLGQGARTEAFF

J gene: TRBJ1-5
D gene: TRBD1
V gene: TRBV30
CDR3 protein: CAWMQGVGQPQHF

J gene: TRBJ2-7
D gene: TRBD1
V gene: TRBV4-1
CDR3 protein: CASSQDTGARAYEQYF

J gene: TRBJ1-2
D gene: -
V gene: TRBV4-3
CDR3 protein: CASSSGEGTFRGYTF

J gene: TRBJ2-1
D gene: -
V gene: TRBV5-1
CDR3 protein: CASSLQPPDNEQFF

J gene: TRBJ1-6
D gene: TRBD1
V gene: TRBV19
CDR3 protein: CASSIEFRTGGFSPLHF

J gene: TRBJ2-1
D gene: TRBD2
V gene: TRBV4-2
CDR3 protein: CASSQDGSGRTYNEQFF

J gene: TRBJ2-7
D gene: TRBD2
V gene: TRBV27
CDR3 protein: CASSLSLAGPYEQYF

J gene: TRBJ2-3
D gene: TRBD2
V gene: TRBV5-1
CDR3 protein: CASSGGLAGRTDTQYF

J gene: TRBJ1-5
D gene: -
V gene: TRBV5-5
CDR3 protein: CASSPTGGTSNQPQHF

J gene: TRBJ2-1
D gene: -
V gene: TRBV5-1
CDR3 protein: CASSLGPEQFF

J gene: TRBJ2-5
D gene: TRBD2
V gene: TRBV30
CDR3 protein: CAWSPILAGGRETQYF

J gene: TRBJ1-5
D gene: -
V gene: TRBV30
CDR3 protein: CAWSEGLSNQPQHF

J gene: TRBJ1-3
D gene: -
V gene: TRBV10-1
CDR3 protein: CASSAPYPPAAEVRSGNTIYF

J gene: TRBJ1-3
D gene: -
V gene: TRBV2
CDR3 protein: CASTGVSGNTIYF

J gene: TRBJ2-3
D gene: -
V gene: TRBV9
CDR3 protein: CASSVGLVTDTQYF

J gene: TRBJ2-2
D gene: TRBD2
V gene: TRBV9
CDR3 protein: CASSELAITNTGELFF

J gene: TRBJ2-7
D gene: -
V gene: TRBV2
CDR3 protein: CASSSRQVSSYERYF

J gene: TRBJ1-5
D gene: -
V gene: TRBV7-8
CDR3 protein: CASRPTGQGNQPQHF

J gene: TRBJ1-1
D gene: -
V gene: TRBV19
CDR3 protein: CASTTDRGNTEAFF

J gene: TRBJ2-7
D gene: -
V gene: TRBV11-2
CDR3 protein: CASKRVGAHEQYF

J gene: TRBJ2-7
D gene: -
V gene: TRBV7-9
CDR3 protein: CASSRGNEQYF

J gene: TRBJ2-5
D gene: TRBD1
V gene: TRBV7-2
CDR3 protein: CASSTLRTGQETQYF

J gene: -
D gene: TRBD1
V gene: TRBV27
CDR3 protein: CASSRDRVPDYEQYF

J gene: TRBJ1-4
D gene: TRBD1
V gene: TRBV2
CDR3 protein: CASSPDRGATNEKLFF

J gene: TRBJ2-7
D gene: TRBD2
V gene: TRBV19
CDR3 protein: CASSMGGGDPYEQYF

J gene: TRBJ1-6
D gene: -
V gene: TRBV30
CDR3 protein: CAWTLGDWGSPLHF

J gene: TRBJ1-2
D gene: -
V gene: TRBV18
CDR3 protein: CASSPDITGRDYGYTF

J gene: TRBJ2-5
D gene: TRBD2
V gene: TRBV19
CDR3 protein: CASTPTSGRRETQYF

J gene: TRBJ2-7
D gene: TRBD2
V gene: TRBV6-5
CDR3 protein: CASKGSGYEQYF

J gene: TRBJ2-1
D gene: TRBD2
V gene: TRBV10-3
CDR3 protein: CAISEEGTGRDDNEQFF

J gene: TRBJ2-1
D gene: TRBD1
V gene: TRBV27
CDR3 protein: CASSSSTGESEQFF

J gene: TRBJ1-5
D gene: -
V gene: TRBV28
CDR3 protein: CASSLFGRRSNQPQHF

J gene: TRBJ2-7
D gene: -
V gene: TRBV5-1
CDR3 protein: CATRRDTTYEQYF

J gene: TRBJ2-6
D gene: TRBD2
V gene: TRBV11-2
CDR3 protein: CASSLTELAVLSGANVLTF

J gene: TRBJ1-4
D gene: -
V gene: TRBV25-1
CDR3 protein: CASSEGRLGATNEKLFF

J gene: TRBJ2-3
D gene: TRBD2
V gene: TRBV9
CDR3 protein: CASSVAPPGGRDTQYF

J gene: TRBJ2-7
D gene: TRBD2
V gene: TRBV6-5
CDR3 protein: CASSYFLAGGSYEQYF

J gene: TRBJ1-1
D gene: TRBD1
V gene: TRBV13
CDR3 protein: CASSFRDRGRNTEAFF

J gene: TRBJ1-5
D gene: TRBD1
V gene: TRBV6-5
CDR3 protein: CASSSDRASNQPQHF

J gene: TRBJ2-4
D gene: TRBD2
V gene: TRBV7-8
CDR3 protein: CASSSGGAKNIQYF

J gene: TRBJ1-2
D gene: TRBD1
V gene: TRBV10-1
CDR3 protein: CASRGQGEGYTF

J gene: TRBJ1-4
D gene: TRBD1
V gene: TRBV5-8
CDR3 protein: CASSHRDRGYEKLFF

J gene: TRBJ1-2
D gene: TRBD1
V gene: TRBV19
CDR3 protein: CASSVTGTGTNYGYTF

J gene: TRBJ2-7
D gene: -
V gene: TRBV6-1
CDR3 protein: CASSEAATGSSYEQYF

J gene: TRBJ1-1
D gene: -
V gene: TRBV4-3
CDR3 protein: CASSQNPGFEAFF

J gene: TRBJ1-1
D gene: TRBD1
V gene: TRBV6-6
CDR3 protein: CASSYSTGQGAIF

J gene: TRBJ1-2
D gene: TRBD1
V gene: TRBV14
CDR3 protein: CASRVGTGHGYTF

J gene: TRBJ1-5
D gene: -
V gene: TRBV7-8
CDR3 protein: CASSQGGKRNQPQHF

J gene: TRBJ1-2
D gene: TRBD1
V gene: TRBV30
CDR3 protein: CAWTGTGEGYTF

J gene: TRBJ2-7
D gene: TRBD1
V gene: TRBV6-1
CDR3 protein: CASSEPGQGNEQYF

J gene: TRBJ2-7
D gene: -
V gene: TRBV19
CDR3 protein: CASSIGREVGEQYF

J gene: TRBJ1-1
D gene: -
V gene: TRBV5-1
CDR3 protein: CASSLVAGADTEAFF

J gene: TRBJ2-5
D gene: TRBD2
V gene: TRBV5-1
CDR3 protein: CATQRLAGEETQYF

J gene: TRBJ1-1
D gene: TRBD1
V gene: TRBV6-5
CDR3 protein: CASSYSRGAEAFF

J gene: TRBJ2-1
D gene: TRBD2
V gene: TRBV27
CDR3 protein: CASSLLLAVYNEQFF

J gene: TRBJ2-7
D gene: TRBD1
V gene: TRBV5-4
CDR3 protein: CASSLAATGGYEQYF

J gene: TRBJ2-5
D gene: TRBD2
V gene: TRBV4-3
CDR3 protein: CASSQVLAGKETQYF